This is a list of T cell receptor beta chains from one sample in a study of cytomegalovirus exposure and HLA in healthy donors. Generated by immunoSEQ multiplex PCR, the TCRdb table keeps only in-frame clones and is missing some. The listing records around 37,000 clones. Specimen: PBMCs. These receptors all come from a human donor in good health. Both conserved end residues are part of each CDR3. Fields, in order: V gene, J gene, D gene, CDR3 DNA, CDR3 protein. A D gene is named only where the DNA matches it firmly.

v_gene: TRBV7-9
j_gene: TRBJ2-2
d_gene: NA
CDR3nt: TGTGCCAGCAGCTCCGACACCGGGGAGCTGTTTTTT
CDR3aa: CASSSDTGELFF

v_gene: TRBV15
j_gene: TRBJ2-7
d_gene: NA
CDR3nt: TGTGCCACCAGCCCGCGGACAGACTACGAGCAGTACTTC
CDR3aa: CATSPRTDYEQYF

v_gene: TRBV6-5
j_gene: TRBJ2-1
d_gene: TRBD1
CDR3nt: TGTGCCAGCAGTGGGGGACAGGGGGCTGGTAATGAGCAGTTCTTC
CDR3aa: CASSGGQGAGNEQFF

v_gene: TRBV30
j_gene: TRBJ1-1
d_gene: NA
CDR3nt: TGTGCCTGGAGGCTCACAATGAACACTGAAGCTTTCTTT
CDR3aa: CAWRLTMNTEAFF

v_gene: TRBV7-3
j_gene: TRBJ1-1
d_gene: TRBD1
CDR3nt: TGTGCCAGCAGCTTAGAGACAGGGTCGCCAACTGAAGCTTTCTTT
CDR3aa: CASSLETGSPTEAFF

v_gene: TRBV5-1
j_gene: TRBJ1-3
d_gene: NA
CDR3nt: TGCGCCAGCAGCTTGTCAGGGGCGTCTGGAAACACCATATATTTT
CDR3aa: CASSLSGASGNTIYF

v_gene: TRBV19
j_gene: TRBJ1-3
d_gene: NA
CDR3nt: TGTGCCAGTAGTCTCGGGACATCTGGAAACACCATATATTTT
CDR3aa: CASSLGTSGNTIYF

v_gene: TRBV10-3
j_gene: TRBJ1-5
d_gene: NA
CDR3nt: TGTGCCATCAGTGAGTCTCAGGGTAGGCAGCCCCAGCATTTT
CDR3aa: CAISESQGRQPQHF

v_gene: TRBV10-1
j_gene: TRBJ2-5
d_gene: TRBD2
CDR3nt: TGCGCCAGCAGTGAGTCCTTGGCTAGCGGGAGCCAAGAGACCCAGTACTTC
CDR3aa: CASSESLASGSQETQYF

v_gene: TRBV19
j_gene: TRBJ2-1
d_gene: NA
CDR3nt: TGTGCCAGTAGTATAAGGACAGCCGACAATGAGCAGTTCTTC
CDR3aa: CASSIRTADNEQFF

v_gene: TRBV18
j_gene: TRBJ1-1
d_gene: NA
CDR3nt: TGTGCCAGCTCACCACCGGGAGGGGGGGCTGAAGCTTTCTTT
CDR3aa: CASSPPGGGAEAFF

v_gene: TRBV9
j_gene: TRBJ2-3
d_gene: TRBD2
CDR3nt: TGTGCCAGCAGCTCACGGGGGGGCTTCGCAGATACGCAGTATTTT
CDR3aa: CASSSRGGFADTQYF

v_gene: TRBV2
j_gene: TRBJ1-5
d_gene: TRBD1
CDR3nt: TGTGCCAGCAGTGATACAGGGGCTCGGGAGCCCCAGCATTTT
CDR3aa: CASSDTGAREPQHF

v_gene: TRBV13
j_gene: TRBJ1-1
d_gene: NA
CDR3nt: TGTGCCAGCAGCCAAGAGGGGGGGAAGAACACTGAAGCTTTCTTT
CDR3aa: CASSQEGGKNTEAFF

v_gene: TRBV6-1
j_gene: TRBJ1-5
d_gene: TRBD1
CDR3nt: TGTGCCAGCAGCACAGGGGGGGTCAATCAGCCCCAGCATTTT
CDR3aa: CASSTGGVNQPQHF

v_gene: TRBV7-8
j_gene: TRBJ2-3
d_gene: NA
CDR3nt: TGTGCCAGCAGCCCGGGACATCTCACAGATACGCAGTATTTT
CDR3aa: CASSPGHLTDTQYF

v_gene: TRBV27
j_gene: TRBJ2-7
d_gene: TRBD1
CDR3nt: TGTGCCAGCAGTTTTCAACCGGGACAGGGAGGCGAGCAGTACTTC
CDR3aa: CASSFQPGQGGEQYF

v_gene: TRBV29-1
j_gene: TRBJ2-5
d_gene: NA
CDR3nt: TGCAGCGTTGAAGACTTACAGGGGGGGTGGAGAGAGACCCAGTACTTC
CDR3aa: CSVEDLQGGWRETQYF

v_gene: TRBV14
j_gene: TRBJ1-1
d_gene: TRBD1
CDR3nt: TGTGCCAGCAGCTCACAGGGGCCGCCTCTGGGAGCTTTCTTT
CDR3aa: CASSSQGPPLGAFF

v_gene: TRBV5-1
j_gene: TRBJ2-5
d_gene: NA
CDR3nt: TGCGCCAGCAGCCCGACTAGGCAAGAGACCCAGTACTTC
CDR3aa: CASSPTRQETQYF

v_gene: TRBV15
j_gene: TRBJ2-7
d_gene: NA
CDR3nt: TGTGCCACCAGCGACTACGTGGGCGTAGCCGGGGGCGAGCAGTACTTC
CDR3aa: CATSDYVGVAGGEQYF

v_gene: TRBV29-1
j_gene: TRBJ1-2
d_gene: NA
CDR3nt: TGCAGCGCCAGTAGCCCGGAGGACTATGGCTACACCTTC
CDR3aa: CSASSPEDYGYTF

v_gene: TRBV6-5
j_gene: TRBJ1-1
d_gene: NA
CDR3nt: TGTGCCAGCAGCCCCTCCCAGGGGTGGGACACTGAAGCTTTCTTT
CDR3aa: CASSPSQGWDTEAFF

v_gene: TRBV6-5
j_gene: TRBJ2-7
d_gene: NA
CDR3nt: TGTGCCAGCCTGGACAACTCCTACGAGCAGTACTTC
CDR3aa: CASLDNSYEQYF

v_gene: TRBV5-1
j_gene: TRBJ1-1
d_gene: NA
CDR3nt: TGCGCCAGCGCCACCAGGGTGAACACTGAAGCTTTCTTT
CDR3aa: CASATRVNTEAFF

v_gene: TRBV5-4
j_gene: TRBJ1-4
d_gene: NA
CDR3nt: TGTGCCAGCAGCCGAGGGCCCGGGAAGGAAAAACTGTTTTTT
CDR3aa: CASSRGPGKEKLFF

v_gene: TRBV11-2
j_gene: TRBJ1-2
d_gene: NA
CDR3nt: TGTGCCAGCAGCTGGGGGGGCACTCCCTATGGCTACACCTTC
CDR3aa: CASSWGGTPYGYTF

v_gene: TRBV7-3
j_gene: TRBJ2-5
d_gene: NA
CDR3nt: TGTGCCAGCAGCTTAACCGGAGGGGACGAGACCCAGTACTTC
CDR3aa: CASSLTGGDETQYF

v_gene: TRBV7-8
j_gene: TRBJ2-7
d_gene: NA
CDR3nt: TGTGCCAGCACCCGGGACTCAGGGTCCCCCTACGAGCAGTACTTC
CDR3aa: CASTRDSGSPYEQYF

v_gene: TRBV4-1
j_gene: TRBJ1-1
d_gene: NA
CDR3nt: TGCGCCGGCAGCCAAGATCGGCGAGGCCCCACTGAAGCTTTCTTT
CDR3aa: CAGSQDRRGPTEAFF

v_gene: TRBV28
j_gene: TRBJ2-7
d_gene: NA
CDR3nt: TGTGCCAGCAGAGTCGATAGCTACGAGCAGTACTTC
CDR3aa: CASRVDSYEQYF

v_gene: TRBV7-3
j_gene: TRBJ1-2
d_gene: NA
CDR3nt: TGTGCCAGCAGCCCTAGCTACGGAGAAAACTATGGCTACACCTTC
CDR3aa: CASSPSYGENYGYTF

v_gene: TRBV5-8
j_gene: TRBJ1-1
d_gene: NA
CDR3nt: TGTGCCAGCAGCTTGGGCCAGACAGGGAACACTGAAGCTTTCTTT
CDR3aa: CASSLGQTGNTEAFF

v_gene: TRBV30
j_gene: TRBJ2-7
d_gene: NA
CDR3nt: TGTGCCTGGAGCACACAGGGAGACTACGAGCAGTACTTC
CDR3aa: CAWSTQGDYEQYF

v_gene: TRBV9
j_gene: TRBJ1-1
d_gene: TRBD1
CDR3nt: TGTGCCAGCAGTAGGGACAGCAAAGTCAACACTGAAGCTTTCTTT
CDR3aa: CASSRDSKVNTEAFF

v_gene: TRBV19
j_gene: TRBJ2-1
d_gene: TRBD2
CDR3nt: TGTGCCAGTAGTAAAGCGGGGGACTTGATTGAGCAGTTCTTC
CDR3aa: CASSKAGDLIEQFF

v_gene: TRBV11-3
j_gene: TRBJ2-1
d_gene: NA
CDR3nt: TGTGCCAGCAGCCTAGGAGATAATGAGCAGTTCTTC
CDR3aa: CASSLGDNEQFF

v_gene: TRBV28
j_gene: TRBJ1-1
d_gene: TRBD1
CDR3nt: TGTGCCAGCAGCCGACAGGGAAAGGCCACTGAAGCTTTCTTT
CDR3aa: CASSRQGKATEAFF

v_gene: TRBV11-2
j_gene: TRBJ1-1
d_gene: NA
CDR3nt: TGTGCCAGCAGCTCCCCTAGTGTCCTCCGGGCTTTCTTT
CDR3aa: CASSSPSVLRAFF

v_gene: TRBV6-5
j_gene: TRBJ1-2
d_gene: NA
CDR3nt: TGTGCCACACAGGGCAACTATGGCTACACCTTC
CDR3aa: CATQGNYGYTF

v_gene: TRBV6-8
j_gene: TRBJ2-2
d_gene: NA
CDR3nt: TGTGCCAGCAGTTACCGCCTAGCCGACGAGGGCACCGGGGAGCTGTTTTTT
CDR3aa: CASSYRLADEGTGELFF

v_gene: TRBV30
j_gene: TRBJ2-7
d_gene: NA
CDR3nt: TGTGCCTGGAGAGCTCCGGGAGCCTCCTACGAGCAGTACTTC
CDR3aa: CAWRAPGASYEQYF

v_gene: TRBV4-1
j_gene: TRBJ1-1
d_gene: NA
CDR3nt: TGCGCCAGCAGCCAAGATCCCGGGACACAGAACACTGAAGCTTTCTTT
CDR3aa: CASSQDPGTQNTEAFF

v_gene: TRBV19
j_gene: TRBJ2-5
d_gene: NA
CDR3nt: TGTGCCAGTAGTATAATGTTAGTGGAGACCCAGTACTTC
CDR3aa: CASSIMLVETQYF

v_gene: TRBV18
j_gene: TRBJ2-7
d_gene: NA
CDR3nt: TGTGCCAGCTCCTTGGGGCAGGAGTACGAGCAGTACTTC
CDR3aa: CASSLGQEYEQYF

v_gene: TRBV10-3
j_gene: TRBJ2-7
d_gene: TRBD1
CDR3nt: TGTGCCATCAGTCGTGGACAGGGAAGTTACGAGCAGTACTTC
CDR3aa: CAISRGQGSYEQYF

v_gene: TRBV29-1
j_gene: TRBJ2-1
d_gene: NA
CDR3nt: TGCAGCGTTGAAGATCGCTCTACCCGGGATGAGCAGTTCTTC
CDR3aa: CSVEDRSTRDEQFF

v_gene: TRBV29-1
j_gene: TRBJ1-3
d_gene: NA
CDR3nt: TGCAGCGTTGTTGGAGGGTCTGGAAACAACATATATTTT
CDR3aa: CSVVGGSGNNIYF

v_gene: TRBV19
j_gene: TRBJ1-2
d_gene: TRBD1
CDR3nt: TGTGCCAGTAGGACGGGGGACAGGCTTGGTGGCTACACCTTC
CDR3aa: CASRTGDRLGGYTF

v_gene: TRBV6-1
j_gene: TRBJ1-2
d_gene: TRBD1
CDR3nt: TGTGCCAGCAGTGCCCTATTGGGGACAGCCTCTGGCTACACCTTC
CDR3aa: CASSALLGTASGYTF

v_gene: TRBV9
j_gene: TRBJ1-1
d_gene: NA
CDR3nt: TGTGCCAGCAGCGTAGCGGACAGTGAAGCTTTCTTT
CDR3aa: CASSVADSEAFF

v_gene: TRBV5-6
j_gene: TRBJ2-3
d_gene: TRBD2
CDR3nt: TGTGCCAGCAGCTTGGGGCGGGGGGAGAGGACAGATACGCAGTATTTT
CDR3aa: CASSLGRGERTDTQYF

v_gene: TRBV5-6
j_gene: TRBJ2-1
d_gene: NA
CDR3nt: TGTGCCAGCAGCCCCGGACGGGATGAGTTCTTC
CDR3aa: CASSPGRDEFF

v_gene: TRBV29-1
j_gene: TRBJ2-2
d_gene: NA
CDR3nt: TGCAGCGTTGAGGTTCAGGGGCCCGGGGAGCTGTTTTTT
CDR3aa: CSVEVQGPGELFF

v_gene: TRBV19
j_gene: TRBJ1-6
d_gene: NA
CDR3nt: TGTGCCAGTAGTACTATCACTTCTGGTGCACCCCTCCACTTT
CDR3aa: CASSTITSGAPLHF

v_gene: TRBV5-1
j_gene: TRBJ1-1
d_gene: TRBD1
CDR3nt: TGCGCCAGCAGCTTGGCGACAGGGACTTTGGAAGCTTTCTTT
CDR3aa: CASSLATGTLEAFF

v_gene: TRBV6-6
j_gene: TRBJ2-3
d_gene: NA
CDR3nt: TGTGCCAGCAGGAACTGGGGCGGATCCACAGATACGCAGTATTTT
CDR3aa: CASRNWGGSTDTQYF